Below, 15 T cell receptor beta chains from the same sample are listed, as sequenced in a study of T-cell reconstitution after alpha-beta-depleted transplantation in children. Unique molecular identifiers featured in how the TCRbeta library was prepared. TCRdb re-analysed the PCR reads in MiXCR, keeping a single row per CDR3 protein. Of some 550,000 distinct CDR3 sequences in the sample, around 19% were seen once. The material was PBMCs from the stem cell graft donor, obtained from the stem cell graft. These receptors all come from a human donor who donated a stem cell graft to a child with acute lymphoblastic leukemia.

This clonotype has only a few counts. J is TRBJ2-4 and V is TRBV6-1, with 8 bases aligning to TRBD1. The germline CDR1 and CDR2 sequences are MNHNS and SASEGT. This CDR3 is 18 amino acids long. V shed 5 bases, J shed 9 bases, and the junction held 21 bases outside the gene matches. The CDR3, as DNA: TGTGCCAGCAGTCCTTATTTACCGCCGGCGACAGGGGCAACCATTCAGTACTTC. Translation: CASSPYLPPATGATIQYF.

This clonotype was found a few times. The chain uses TRBV7-9 and TRBJ2-1, with 8 bases identical to TRBD2. Unmatched junction bases numbered 4, after V lost 1 base and J lost 2 bases. There are 16 residues in the CDR3. From germline, CDR1 is SEHNR and CDR2 FQNEAQ (reference sequence). CDR3: CASSLGWREAYNEQFF. CDR3 coding DNA: TGTGCCAGCAGCTTAGGTTGGCGGGAGGCCTACAATGAGCAGTTCTTC.

The CDR3: CSAIAGGSTDTQYF. The CDR3 DNA is TGCAGTGCTATCGCGGGAGGGAGCACAGATACGCAGTATTTT. The rearrangement uses TRBV20-1 and TRBJ2-3; 9 positions match TRBD2. This CDR3 comprises 14 residues. The ends lost 4 bases at V and 0 bases at J; junction bases unmatched: 2. Looked up from germline, CDR1 is DFQATT and CDR2 is SNEGSKA (reference sequence).

This clonotype has a handful of counts. The chain recombines TRBV7-8 with TRBJ2-3; TRBD2 might be the D (6 bases). Trimming removed 1 base from V and 1 base from J, with 12 bases in between. CDR1 and CDR2 (germline): SGHVS, FQNEAQ. This CDR3 is 16 amino acids long. The CDR3 here is CASSLVGSSGTDTQYF. The CDR3, as DNA: TGTGCCAGCAGCTTAGTAGGTTCTAGCGGCACAGATACGCAGTATTTT.

The table lists this clonotype with a few counts. This chain connects TRBV18 to TRBJ2-7; the D gene is possibly TRBD1 (5 bases). The CDR3 length is 15 residues. Trimming cost V 2 bases and J 4 bases, with 15 bases left between them. The germline gives CDR1 KGHSH, CDR2 LQKENI. Here the CDR3 reads CASSPSPADSYEQYF. CDR3 nucleotide sequence: TGTGCCAGCTCACCATCCCCGGCAGACAGTTACGAGCAGTACTTC.

The CDR3 region is CASSFHLQGVNEQYF. The CDR3, as DNA: TGCGCCAGCAGCTTCCATTTACAGGGGGTGAACGAGCAGTACTTC. This chain joins TRBV5-1 and TRBJ2-7; 8 nucleotides align to TRBD1. The germline V gene encodes CDR1 SGHRS and CDR2 YFSETQ. V was pared by 2 bases and J by 5 bases, with 9 bases of the junction left unmatched. The CDR3 contains 15 residues.

The chain joins TRBV5-1 to TRBJ1-5, with a tentative D call TRBD1 (6 bases). V was pared by 1 base and J by 7 bases, with 15 bases between. This CDR3 contains 15 residues. Germline V CDR1 and CDR2: SGHRS, YFSETQ. CDR3 nucleotide sequence: TGCGCCAGCAGCTTGACGGGGCAGGGGAACCAGCCCCAGCATTTT. Its protein product is CASSLTGQGNQPQHF.

V and J are TRBV4-1 and TRBJ1-1; D gene uncertain. The CDR3 is made up of 16 amino acids. Trimming removed 4 bases from V and 0 bases from J, with 15 bases in between. Germline-derived CDR1 and CDR2 are MGHRA and YSYEKL. The CDR3 is CASSPRGVGMNTEAFF. For the CDR3, the DNA is TGCGCCAGCAGCCCGCGCGGGGTCGGAATGAACACTGAAGCTTTCTTT.

V is TRBV2 and J is TRBJ2-1, with D perhaps TRBD1 or TRBD2 (5 bases each). Per the germline V gene, CDR1 is SNHLY and CDR2 is FYNNEI. Trimming took 7 bases from V and 9 from J, leaving 19 bases between them. CDR3 length equals 14 residues. The CDR3 here is CASKTGTPRSEQFF. In nucleotides, the CDR3 is TGTGCCAGCAAGACCGGGACCCCCCGTAGTGAGCAGTTCTTC.

A few counts support this clonotype. The chain uses TRBV9 and TRBJ1-3, with D maybe TRBD1 (5 bases). The germline V gene has CDR1 SGDLS and CDR2 YYNGEE. Deletions cut 4 bases from V and 0 bases from J, with 17 bases between. This CDR3 comprises 17 residues. The CDR3 spells CASSPQGPQSSGNTIYF. The CDR3 region has the DNA TGTGCCAGCAGCCCGCAGGGACCCCAGAGCTCTGGAAACACCATATATTTT.

The chain recombines TRBV6-1 with TRBJ2-3; no firm D call. Germline V gives CDR1 MNHNS, CDR2 SASEGT. This CDR3 is 15 amino acids long. V lost 3 bases and J 0 bases, leaving 10 bases between the germline ends. The CDR3 sequence is CASSDAPTSTDTQYF. CDR3 coding DNA: TGTGCCAGCAGTGACGCGCCGACTAGCACAGATACGCAGTATTTT.

This chain links TRBV6-1 with TRBJ2-5, with D maybe TRBD2 (7 bases). The CDR3 consists of 16 residues. Germline V lookup: CDR1 MNHNS, CDR2 SASEGT. The V end was cut by 5 bases, the J end by 2 bases, with 18 bases between. The CDR3 is CASSPGPGGAQETQYF. The CDR3 DNA reads as TGTGCCAGCAGTCCCGGACCTGGGGGGGCACAAGAGACCCAGTACTTC.

The chain uses TRBV2 and TRBJ2-7, with D possibly being TRBD1 (6 bases). Germline CDR1 and CDR2: SNHLY and FYNNEI. This CDR3 spans 16 amino acids. V was pared by 7 bases and J by 3 bases, with 22 bases between. The chain's CDR3 is CASTWGLPSLFYEQYF. CDR3 in DNA: TGTGCCAGCACCTGGGGGCTCCCCTCCCTTTTCTACGAGCAGTACTTC.

A note on this clonotype: One end of the junction does not line up with germline, which may come from a read error. The rearrangement joins TRBV5-1 to TRBJ2-1; TRBD2 aligns across 7 bases. Germline V lookup: CDR1 SGHRS, CDR2 YFSETQ. The CDR3 is 15 amino acids. This chain's CDR3 is CGSSLLLAERNEQFF. CDR3 sequence (DNA): TGCGGCAGCAGCTTGCTCCTAGCGGAGCGCAATGAGCAGTTCTTC.

This clonotype was observed a few times. V is TRBV29-1 and J is TRBJ2-7, with D tentatively TRBD2 (5 bases). Germline CDR1 is SQVTM and CDR2 is ANQGSEA. This CDR3 comprises 12 residues. The V gene lost 4 bases and the J gene lost 3 bases, with 10 bases spanning the gap. CDR3 sequence: CSVVGRGYEQYF. CDR3 DNA sequence: TGCAGCGTTGTGGGCCGGGGCTACGAGCAGTACTTC.